This T cell receptor beta chain stems from a study of T cells in tuberculosis. Study at large: Samples predate treatment or fall within its first 7 days.

As for time point: new active TB diagnosis, blood taken before or within 7 days of starting treatment. The CDR3 totals 14 residues. Trimming stripped 2 bases from V and 3 bases from J, with 8 bases between. Germline V gene sequence: CDR1 SGHTA, CDR2 FQGTGA. Data came from immunoSEQ multiplex PCR; TCRdb stores just in-frame clones and leaves some out. The sample has about 33,000 clones, 90% to 95% seen once; the top ten hold around 7%. V is TRBV7-3 and J is TRBJ1-3, with D tentatively TRBD1 (5 bases). The sample was PBMCs, taken at tuberculosis diagnosis. This receptor was obtained from an adult with tuberculosis. Some clones in this sample may be carry-over from other donors' samples. CDR3 DNA sequence: TGTGCCAGCAGCTTATGGGACTTTGGAAACACCATATATTTT. This sequence encodes CASSLWDFGNTIYF.